This TCR beta chain was recovered during a study of blood T cell repertoires in COVID-19 (dated by TCRdb to the early 2020s). In the study overall: Samples from collaborators originated in the United States, Italy and Spain and spanned both the acute and convalescent phases of COVID-19. HLA class I and class II types, where available, came from metadata supplied by the sample provider rather than from assay-based typing. Sample metadata almost always included a de-identified subject ID, COVID-19 status, age in years and sex. The repertoires were made available in a free public database intended to serve as a resource for research on the immune response to SARS-CoV-2. Samples came from the ongoing ImmuneRACE study (first 160 participants) plus 1,254 subjects from 6 global collaborators. The material from the prospective study consisted of cDNA or gDNA derived from T cells, B-cell-depleted T cells, or PBMCs. The dataset comprised deeply sampled blood TCRbeta repertoires from subjects exposed to, actively infected with, or recovered from COVID-19.

Measured from the cysteine to the phenylalanine, the CDR3 is 15 residues long. Left in the record is the CDR3 DNA by itself, 45 bases read in frame from the first base. V sheds 3 bases and J sheds 8 bases, leaving 16 bases between their ends. CDR1 and CDR2 are read off the germline V gene as SGHTA and FQGNSA. Participants in the prospective study were enrolled through a virtual design, were aged roughly 18 to 95 years, and lived in roughly 26 United States geographic areas. In the prospective study, cohorts were assigned on the basis of participant-reported clinical history obtained from a screening survey and a study questionnaire. Exposed participants had been in contact, within 2 weeks of entering the study, with a person who had a PCR-confirmed or clinician-diagnosed case of COVID-19. In the prospective study, whole blood, serum and a nasopharyngeal or oropharyngeal swab were collected from each participant by mobile phlebotomists. Participants in the prospective study had the option to provide additional blood draws and questionnaires over a roughly 2-month period. Prospective study blood samples were shipped either frozen or at room temperature before DNA extraction.

In regard to this clone: Its antigen is not yet known. The input lacks base qualities; no much larger clone sits a single base away.

TCRbeta CDR3 regions were amplified from genomic DNA by means of the immunoSEQ Assay, a bias-controlled multiplex PCR. The study's own analysis went as follows. The number of nucleated cells in each sample was estimated by amplification of reference gene primers within the assay. To quantify the absolute abundance of each unique TCRbeta CDR3 rearrangement, sequence reads were collapsed and filtered. For each sample, productive Simpson clonality was calculated by taking the square root of Simpson's diversity index across productive rearrangements. TCRdb stores this immuneACCESS table with in-frame sequences only. Part of the clones is absent; in the studies checked, under half of the shortfall reflects unresolved V genes, and no reason is known for the rest. That table is the source of V, J and clone size, and D and trimming were worked out from the DNA. The sample table shows hundreds of thousands of clones, and 75% to 90% are seen once. Roughly 0.95% of the sample rests with the top ten.

Study-wide conclusions, independent of this receptor: The amount of clinical and demographic metadata varied by source and participant and was provided uncurated.

The receptor's source is a man over 45 who had been exposed to COVID-19. The rearranged segments are TRBV7-2 and TRBJ1-4, with TRBD1 perhaps the D gene, on 6 matching bases. Input material: PBMCs or T cells enriched from blood (not recorded which). For the CDR3, the sequence is CASSFTGTLGEKLFF. The DNA reads TGTGCCAGCAGCTTCACCGGGACACTTGGGGAAAAACTGTTTTTT.